The 16 T cell receptor beta chains below all came from one sample that was sequenced in a study of CXCR3 chemokines and chemotherapy response in bladder cancer. One entry per CDR3 protein, called by TCRdb with MiXCR from the PCR reads. Of about 3,500 distinct CDR3 sequences listed, roughly a quarter are singletons. The specimen was collected from a patient whose treatment included neoadjuvant chemotherapy. These receptors all stem from a human donor with bladder cancer that did not respond to neoadjuvant chemotherapy.

By share, this clonotype counts as medium-sized. The rearrangement uses TRBV7-9 and TRBJ2-1; 13 nucleotides align to TRBD2. The trim removed 11 bases at V and 7 bases at J, leaving 5 bases unmatched. CDR3 length: 13 amino acids. Germline CDR1 SEHNR, CDR2 FQNEAQ (reference sequence). Here the CDR3 DNA reads TGTGCCGGGGGGACTAGCGGGGAAAATGAGCAGTTCTTC. Its translation: CAGGTSGENEQFF. The variable domain in full, with the rest retrieved from reference TRBV7-9 and TRBJ2-1, is DTGVSQNPRHKITKRGQNVTFRCDPISEHNRLYWYRQTLGQGPEFLTYFQNEAQLEKSRLLSDRFSAERPKGSFSTLEIQRTEQGDSAMYLCAGGTSGENEQFFGPGTRLTVL.

This clonotype has at least ten counts. The gene calls are TRBV7-9 and TRBJ1-6; a possible D gene is TRBD1 (5 bases). V was pared by 1 base and J by 11 bases, with 12 bases between. The length of the CDR3 is 14 residues. CDR1 is SEHNR, CDR2 FQNEAQ, per germline (reference sequence). CDR3 region: CASSLEPPGTPLHF. The DNA of the CDR3 is TGTGCCAGCAGCTTAGAACCGCCAGGGACACCCCTCCACTTT. The whole variable domain, filled in from reference TRBV7-9 and TRBJ1-6, reads DTGVSQNPRHKITKRGQNVTFRCDPISEHNRLYWYRQTLGQGPEFLTYFQNEAQLEKSRLLSDRFSAERPKGSFSTLEIQRTEQGDSAMYLCASSLEPPGTPLHFGNGTRLTVT.

This clonotype was counted ten times or more. In DNA form, the CDR3 reads TGTGCCAGCAGCCCCCAGCGGGGGGGCACAGATACGCAGTATTTT. It specifies CASSPQRGGTDTQYF. The chain is built from TRBV5-6 and TRBJ2-3; 9 nucleotides agree with TRBD2. There are 15 residues in the CDR3. V lost 4 bases and J lost 1; bases outside the gene matches: 4. Germline V gives CDR1 SGHDT, CDR2 YYEEEE. Full variable domain (rest looked up from reference TRBV5-6 and TRBJ2-3): DAGVTQSPTHLIKTRGQQVTLRCSPKSGHDTVSWYQQALGQGPQFIFQYYEEEERQRGNFPDRFSGHQFPNYSSELNVNALLLGDSALYLCASSPQRGGTDTQYFGPGTRLTVL.

This clonotype has at least ten counts. This chain links TRBV6-5 with TRBJ2-6, with 14 positions matching TRBD2. V lost 6 bases and J lost 2; bases outside the gene matches: 6. The CDR3 runs to 18 residues. Looked up from germline, CDR1 is MNHEY and CDR2 is SVGAGI. CDR3 region: CASRDTGLAGAGANVLTF. CDR3 DNA sequence: TGTGCCAGCAGAGACACGGGACTAGCGGGGGCTGGGGCCAACGTCCTGACTTTC.

Concerning this clonotype itself: This likely traces to a read error, being one base from a far larger clone. This chain connects TRBV27 to TRBJ2-5; 10 bases agree with TRBD2. In germline, CDR1 is MNHEY, CDR2 SMNVEV (reference sequence). CDR3 size: 16 residues. J gave up 11 bases and V 3 bases, and 15 bases lay outside the gene matches. CDR3 nucleotide sequence: TGTGCCAGCAGTTTTATCCATAGCGGGGGGTACAATGAGCAGTACTTC. It codes for CASSFIHSGGYNEQYF.

The chain recombines TRBV10-2 with TRBJ1-4; D gene ambiguous. This CDR3 has 14 residues. Per the germline V gene, CDR1 is WSHSY and CDR2 is SAAADI. Trimming left V 2 bases short and J 1 base short, with 5 bases between. The CDR3 is CASSERGTNEKLFF. CDR3 in DNA: TGCGCCAGCAGTGAGAGAGGAACTAATGAAAAACTGTTTTTT.

Within the sample, this clonotype is large. The chain uses TRBV7-2 and TRBJ1-2, with TRBD1 identical over 7 bases. The germline gives CDR1 SGHTA, CDR2 FQGNSA. V lost 6 bases to trimming and J lost 7 bases; unmatched junction nucleotides: 8. The CDR3 loop spans 13 amino acids. CDR3 sequence reads: CASRGQFPSGYTF. CDR3 nucleotides: TGTGCCAGCAGGGGACAGTTTCCCTCTGGCTACACCTTC.

Notes on this clonotype: A read error is the likely source, as a far larger clone sits one nucleotide away. Because it lacks the conserved phenylalanine or tryptophan at the end, this CDR3 is likely a read error. The chain couples TRBV5-6 to TRBJ2-3, with TRBD2 identical over 11 bases. The V gene's germline CDR1 is SGHDT and CDR2 YYEEEE. J lost 6 bases, V lost 4 bases, and 4 bases had no gene match. The CDR3 sequence is 14 residues long. The chain's CDR3 is CASSNPSGGDTQYI. The CDR3 DNA reads as TGTGCCAGCAGCAACCCTAGCGGGGGGGATACGCAGTATATT.

This clonotype qualifies as medium-sized (0.01 to 0.1%). The V gene is TRBV6-1, the J gene TRBJ2-5; D is possibly TRBD2 (5 bases). V was pared by 2 bases and J by 2 bases, with 12 bases between. The V gene's germline CDR1 is MNHNS and CDR2 SASEGT. The CDR3 spans 15 residues. The CDR3 sequence is CASSERGRIQETQYF. The CDR3 DNA reads TGTGCCAGCAGTGAACGGGGTAGGATTCAAGAGACCCAGTACTTC.

This clonotype has at least ten counts. The rearrangement links TRBV6-5 to TRBJ2-1, with 9 positions matching TRBD1. Germline lookup yields CDR1 MNHEY and CDR2 SVGAGI. V shed 6 bases, J shed 7 bases, and the junction held 7 bases outside the gene matches. The CDR3 has 14 amino acids. As DNA, the CDR3 is TGTGCCAGCAGGACGAAAGGACAGGGGAATGAGCAGTTCTTC. It translates to CASRTKGQGNEQFF.

By sample share, this clonotype is medium-sized. V and J are TRBV6-2 or TRBV6-3 and TRBJ1-6; tentative D call: TRBD1 (6 bases). The CDR3 contains 14 residues. Germline V gene data show CDR1 as MNHEY and CDR2 as SVGEGT. The V and J ends lost 6 bases and 7 bases respectively, with 13 bases between them. This CDR3 is CASRNQGNNSPLHF. CDR3 nucleotides: TGTGCCAGCAGAAACCAGGGGAACAATTCACCCCTCCACTTT.

By proportion, this clonotype is large (0.1 to 1%). The chain carries TRBV6-2 or TRBV6-3 and TRBJ1-5, with unresolved D. The CDR3 is 16 amino acids. CDR1 and CDR2 from the germline V gene are MNHEY and SVGEGT. Deletions cut 5 bases from V and 0 bases from J, with 14 bases between. Here the CDR3 DNA reads TGTGCCAGCAGTGATCCGGGTCCCTATAGCAATCAGCCCCAGCATTTT. This translates into CASSDPGPYSNQPQHF.

This clonotype turned up a few times. A far larger clone is only one base removed, so a read error is likely. The rearrangement joins TRBV7-2 to TRBJ2-3; TRBD2 matches at 8 bases. CDR3 length: 17 amino acids. Germline CDR1 is SGHTA and CDR2 is FQGNSA. The trim removed 5 bases at V and 4 bases at J, leaving 14 bases unmatched. CDR3 residues: CASSPWRGLVLPDTQYF. Here the CDR3 DNA reads TGTGCCAGCAGCCCCTGGAGGGGACTAGTTCTTCCAGATACGCAGTATTTT.

This clonotype was seen many times. V gene TRBV11-3 combines with J gene TRBJ2-7; tentatively, D is TRBD1 (5 bases). Looked up from germline, CDR1 is SGHNT and CDR2 is YENEEA. Trimming took off 1 base at V and 2 bases at J, with 6 bases between the two ends. The CDR3 covers 13 residues. CDR3 amino acids: CASSLGQTYEQYF. Here the CDR3 DNA reads TGTGCCAGCAGCTTAGGACAGACCTACGAGCAGTACTTC. Combining the CDR3 with reference TRBV11-3 and TRBJ2-7 gives the whole variable domain EAGVVQSPRYKIIEKKQPVAFWCNPISGHNTLYWYLQNLGQGPELLIRYENEEAVDDSQLPKDRFSAERLKGVDSTLKIQPAELGDSAVYLCASSLGQTYEQYFGPGTRLTVT.

This clonotype was seen ten or more times. The genes are TRBV27 and TRBJ2-2; D not certain. The germline gives CDR1 MNHEY, CDR2 SMNVEV (reference sequence). CDR3 length equals 13 residues. V shed 3 bases and J shed 5 bases, with 7 bases lying between them. CDR3 region: CASSFKRTGELFF. The CDR3 DNA follows: TGTGCCAGCAGTTTTAAACGTACCGGGGAGCTGTTTTTT.

This clonotype was observed at least ten times. This chain connects TRBV5-6 to TRBJ2-5; maybe TRBD2 (5 bases). V lost 1 base and J 5 bases, leaving 21 bases between the germline ends. Germline assignment: CDR1 SGHDT and CDR2 YYEEEE. The length of the CDR3 is 17 residues. CDR3 bases: TGTGCCAGCAGCTTGAGGGCTCAAGCGGTTAGAGGGGAGACCCAGTACTTC. This sequence encodes CASSLRAQAVRGETQYF.